Sequencing of this T cell receptor (beta chain) was carried out in a study of blood T cells in healthy people across ages. The study's findings and limits: The recorded TCR beta diversity per million T cells decreased in a roughly linear manner with age.

On this clonotype itself: Its matching antigen is unknown.

A second about 7 to 12 cycle PCR used barcoded and J-beta primers. TCRdb re-called the 5' RACE reads through MiXCR, storing one row per CDR3 protein. The repertoire has some 1.5 million distinct CDR3 sequences, approximately 43% of them found once; the top ten carry 4%. The V gene's germline CDR1 is MGHDK and CDR2 SYGVNS. The length of the CDR3 is 13 residues. V was trimmed by 5 bases and J by 11 bases, leaving 18 bases between them. Donors gave roughly 9.1 milliliters of peripheral blood apiece. Sequences were obtained from blood. This TCR came from a woman aged 18-29 years in good health. This chain connects TRBV25-1 to TRBJ2-5; D not resolved. Written as DNA, the CDR3 is TGTGCCAGCAGTTCCATGGTATTTGGTGAGCAGTACTTC. Its protein product is CASSSMVFGEQYF.